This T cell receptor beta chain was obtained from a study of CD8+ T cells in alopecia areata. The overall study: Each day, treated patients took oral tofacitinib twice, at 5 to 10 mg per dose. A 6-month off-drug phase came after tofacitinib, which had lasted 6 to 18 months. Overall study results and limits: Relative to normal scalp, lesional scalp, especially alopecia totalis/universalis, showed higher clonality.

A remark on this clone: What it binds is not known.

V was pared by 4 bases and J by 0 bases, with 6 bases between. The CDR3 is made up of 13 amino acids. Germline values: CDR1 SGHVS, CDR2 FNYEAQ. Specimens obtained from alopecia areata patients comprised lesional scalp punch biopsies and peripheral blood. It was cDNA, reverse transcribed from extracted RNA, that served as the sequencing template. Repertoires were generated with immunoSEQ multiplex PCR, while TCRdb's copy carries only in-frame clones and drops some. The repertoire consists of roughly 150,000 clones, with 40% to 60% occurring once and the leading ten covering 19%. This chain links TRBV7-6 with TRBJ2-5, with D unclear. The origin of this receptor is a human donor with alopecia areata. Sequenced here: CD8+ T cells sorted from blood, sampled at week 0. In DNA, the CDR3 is TGTGCCAGCAGCTCCCCAAACCAAGAGACCCAGTACTTC. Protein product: CASSSPNQETQYF. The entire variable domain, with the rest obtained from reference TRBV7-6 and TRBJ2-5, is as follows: GAGVSQSPRYKVTKRGQDVALRCDPISGHVSLYWYRQALGQGPEFLTYFNYEAQQDKSGLPNDRFSAERPEGSISTLTIQRTEQRDSAMYRCASSSPNQETQYFGPGTRLLVL.